These 2 T cell receptor beta chains originate from one sample sequenced in a study of shared clonotypes between healthy human individuals. Clones were read by immunoSEQ multiplex PCR, and TCRdb kept only the in-frame ones, dropping some. This repertoire shows approximately 740,000 clones, 74% found once; its top ten account for approximately 1.7%. The specimen sequenced was memory CD4+ T cells sorted from blood. Subset: CD45RA-negative fraction. The receptor set was obtained from a woman in her thirties in good health.

There are a few counts of this clone. The J gene is TRBJ2-5, the V gene TRBV18; D gene unclear. Germline assignment: CDR1 KGHSH and CDR2 LQKENI. Trimming stripped 4 bases from V and 4 bases from J, with 7 bases between. CDR3 length: 12 residues. The CDR3 DNA reads as TGTGCCAGCTCACTCTTATCAGAGACCCAGTACTTC. Residues: CASSLLSETQYF.

The J gene is TRBJ2-1, the V gene TRBV19; 12 bases fit TRBD2. Unmatched junction bases numbered 8, after V lost 5 bases and J lost 9 bases. The CDR3 sequence is 15 residues long. Germline lookup yields CDR1 LNHDA and CDR2 SQIVND (reference sequence). This CDR3 is CASSPTSGRRTEQFF. CDR3 in DNA: TGTGCCAGTAGTCCGACTAGCGGGAGACGTACTGAGCAGTTCTTC.